These 26 T cell receptor beta chains share one sample of origin, sequenced in a study of vaccination and CD4 T cells after COVID-19. These TCRs' antigens remain unknown. Cultured CD4+ T-cell DNA underwent Oncomine TCR Beta short-read sequencing. In TCRdb, the PCR reads were re-called with MiXCR into one record per CDR3 protein. The table records approximately 20,000 distinct CDR3 sequences, approximately 50% of them present only once. Treatment described: roughly 11-day PBMC culture with coronavirus spike peptide pools or control peptides (ViraFEST assay). Sequenced material: CD4+ T cells from blood, cultured in vitro. All receptors come from a human donor who had recovered from COVID-19.

The table lists this clonotype with a few counts. The chain uses TRBV20-1 and TRBJ2-7, with 9 bases lining up with TRBD2. With V trimmed by 3 bases and J by 2 bases, 8 bases remained unmatched. Germline-derived CDR1 and CDR2 are DFQATT and SNEGSKA (reference sequence). The CDR3 is 15 residues long. The CDR3 loop is CSASKGGRGTYEQYF. CDR3 bases: TGCAGTGCTAGTAAGGGCGGGAGGGGGACCTACGAGCAGTACTTC.

This sequence joins TRBV10-2 and TRBJ2-2; D may be TRBD2 (5 bases). V was clipped by 6 bases and J by 7 bases, with 15 bases between them. CDR3 length: 14 residues. CDR1 is WSHSY, CDR2 SAAADI, per germline. The CDR3 protein is CASRSLAIGGELFF. In DNA, the CDR3 is TGCGCCAGCAGGAGCCTAGCAATTGGCGGGGAGCTGTTTTTT.

This chain uses TRBV30 with TRBJ1-5, with D uncertain. The V end was cut by 0 bases, the J end by 1 base, with 4 bases between. Germline CDR1 reads GTSNPN; CDR2 reads SVGIG (reference sequence). The CDR3 consists of 13 residues. The CDR3 sequence is CAWSVGSNQPQHF. The CDR3 nucleotides read TGTGCCTGGAGTGTGGGGAGCAATCAGCCCCAGCATTTT.

The rearrangement links TRBV6-1 to TRBJ1-1, with a possible D match to TRBD1 (5 bases). This CDR3 contains 17 residues. Trimming removed 6 bases from V and 3 bases from J, with 23 bases in between. Germline CDR1 reads MNHNS; CDR2 reads SASEGT. As DNA, the CDR3 is TGTGCCAGCAGCCAATTGATTGGGGGGAAAGGGTACACTGAAGCTTTCTTT. Translated: CASSQLIGGKGYTEAFF.

This clonotype was seen more than once but under ten times. V is TRBV6-1 and J is TRBJ1-2; D not resolved. Germline V CDR1 and CDR2: MNHNS, SASEGT. Deletions cut 5 bases from V and 5 bases from J, with 15 bases between. The CDR3 runs 14 residues. The CDR3 bases are TGTGCCAGCAGTCCTAGAGGGTCGACTTATGGCTACACCTTC. It codes for CASSPRGSTYGYTF.

This clonotype occurred a few times. The genes are TRBV20-1 and TRBJ1-2, with D perhaps matching TRBD1 (6 bases). Germline-derived CDR1 and CDR2 are DFQATT and SNEGSKA (reference sequence). Trimming left V 3 bases short and J 5 bases short, with 13 bases between. The length of the CDR3 is 13 residues. CDR3 loop: CSARRGARYGYTF. CDR3 in DNA: TGCAGTGCTAGGAGGGGGGCGAGGTATGGCTACACCTTC.

This clonotype appeared once. The V call is TRBV27, the J call TRBJ2-1, with D possibly TRBD1 on 5 matching bases. The CDR3 has 13 amino acids. The V gene lost 7 bases and the J gene lost 10 bases, with 17 bases spanning the gap. In germline, CDR1 is MNHEY, CDR2 SMNVEV (reference sequence). In DNA form, the CDR3 reads TGTGCCAGCAATTTCATCAGTACAGGAGAGCAGTTCTTC. This encodes CASNFISTGEQFF.

This clonotype has a single count. CDR3 residues: CASSGGGPQPQHF. The DNA of the CDR3 is TGTGCCAGTAGTGGGGGGGGTCCTCAGCCCCAGCATTTT. The V call is TRBV19, the J call TRBJ1-5; D might be TRBD1 (5 bases). The CDR3 loop spans 13 amino acids. V lost 5 bases and J lost 6, with 11 bases in between. Germline loops: CDR1 LNHDA, CDR2 SQIVND (reference sequence).

This chain uses TRBV18 with TRBJ2-7; 8 positions match TRBD1. V lost 1 base, J lost 2 bases, and 1 base stayed unmatched. The CDR3 consists of 14 residues. Germline CDR1 and CDR2: KGHSH and LQKENI. Here the CDR3 DNA reads TGTGCCAGCTCACCACGGACAGGGACCTACGAGCAGTACTTC. Amino acids: CASSPRTGTYEQYF.

This chain links TRBV18 with TRBJ1-2; D is undetermined. Germline assignment: CDR1 KGHSH and CDR2 LQKENI. The CDR3 has 16 amino acids. Trimming cost V 2 bases and J 0 bases, with 13 bases left between them. Written as DNA, the CDR3 is TGTGCCAGCTCACCAGCACATAACATTCCTAACTATGGCTACACCTTC. It yields the protein CASSPAHNIPNYGYTF.

This clonotype was seen a handful of times. The chain employs TRBV18 and TRBJ2-7; 13 positions agree with TRBD2. The germline CDR1 and CDR2 sequences are KGHSH and LQKENI. The V and J ends lost 4 bases and 4 bases, in that order; junction bases with no gene match: 10. CDR3 length: 17 residues. The CDR3 bases are TGTGCCAGCTCACGGGGGACTAGCGGGACCATCGGGTACGAGCAGTACTTC. Its translation is CASSRGTSGTIGYEQYF.

This clonotype was observed a few times. V gene TRBV20-1 combines with J gene TRBJ2-3; TRBD1 might be the D (6 bases). The CDR3 extends over 16 amino acids. The V end lost 0 bases, the J end lost 2 bases, and 15 bases lay between the germline ends. Germline V gene sequence: CDR1 DFQATT, CDR2 SNEGSKA (reference sequence). The CDR3 sequence: CSARDWGRANTDTQYF. The CDR3, as DNA: TGCAGTGCTAGAGATTGGGGGCGAGCAAACACAGATACGCAGTATTTT.

The chain uses TRBV20-1 and TRBJ1-5; possible D gene TRBD1, 5 bases. The CDR3 extends over 15 amino acids. The V and J ends lost 3 bases and 2 bases respectively, with 14 bases between them. Germline assignment: CDR1 DFQATT and CDR2 SNEGSKA (reference sequence). In DNA form, the CDR3 reads TGCAGTGCTAGCTCGGGGCTTGGCGGCAATCAGCCCCAGCATTTT. The encoded protein is CSASSGLGGNQPQHF.

This chain joins TRBV7-2 and TRBJ2-4; either TRBD1 or TRBD2 may supply D (5 bases each). In germline, CDR1 is SGHTA, CDR2 FQGNSA. V dropped 5 bases and J dropped 9 bases, with 17 bases sitting between them. The CDR3 length is 14 residues. The DNA of the CDR3 is TGTGCCAGCAGCCCAGGGACGCCTTCGGGCATTCAGTACTTC. It translates to CASSPGTPSGIQYF. Filled out from reference TRBV7-2 and TRBJ2-4, the complete variable domain reads GAGVSQSPSNKVTEKGKDVELRCDPISGHTALYWYRQSLGQGLEFLIYFQGNSAPDKSGLPSDRFSAERTGGSVSTLTIQRTQQEDSAVYLCASSPGTPSGIQYFGAGTRLSVL.

The chain couples TRBV4-3 to TRBJ1-5, with D perhaps TRBD1 (6 bases). Trimming took off 4 bases at V and 1 base at J, with 11 bases between the two ends. This CDR3 is 15 amino acids long. CDR1 and CDR2 from the germline V gene are LGHNA and YSLEER. The DNA of the CDR3 is TGCGCCAGCAGCCTTGACCAGGGGAGCAATCAGCCCCAGCATTTT. This sequence encodes CASSLDQGSNQPQHF.

J is TRBJ1-1 and V is TRBV12-3 or TRBV12-4; a weak D match, TRBD1 (5 bases). The CDR3 contains 13 residues. The V gene lost 4 bases and the J gene lost 4 bases, with 10 bases spanning the gap. The CDR3 nucleotides read TGTGCCAGCAGTTCTACAGGAGTCACTGAAGCTTTCTTT. Its translation is CASSSTGVTEAFF.

The chain is built from TRBV28 and TRBJ1-1; a weak D match, TRBD1 (5 bases). The CDR3 runs 15 residues. Germline loops: CDR1 MDHEN, CDR2 SYDVKM. V was pared by 5 bases and J by 0 bases, with 13 bases between. CDR3 in amino acids: CASSPPQGVNTEAFF. For the CDR3, the DNA is TGTGCCAGCAGTCCCCCTCAGGGAGTGAACACTGAAGCTTTCTTT. Complete variable domain (other parts from reference TRBV28 and TRBJ1-1): DVKVTQSSRYLVKRTGEKVFLECVQDMDHENMFWYRQDPGLGLRLIYFSYDVKMKEKGDIPEGYSVSREKKERFSLILESASTNQTSMYLCASSPPQGVNTEAFFGQGTRLTVV.

There are a few counts of this clonotype. This rearrangement joins TRBV6-5 to TRBJ2-5; 9 nucleotides line up with TRBD1. This CDR3 has 14 amino acids. Trimming removed 2 bases from V and 7 bases from J; junction bases left unmatched: 5. Per the germline V gene, CDR1 is MNHEY and CDR2 is SVGAGI. The DNA for the CDR3 is TGTGCCAGCAGTTACCCGGACAGGGGAGGGACCCAGTACTTC. Its translation is CASSYPDRGGTQYF.

In its sample, this clonotype was seen a few times. This rearrangement joins TRBV19 to TRBJ1-6; 8 nucleotides match TRBD1. The CDR3 extends over 18 amino acids. J lost 6 bases, V lost 3 bases, and 13 bases had no gene match. From germline, CDR1 is LNHDA and CDR2 SQIVND (reference sequence). The CDR3 region is CASSMGLPGQGLNSPLHF. The CDR3 DNA reads as TGTGCCAGTAGTATGGGTCTGCCCGGACAGGGACTTAATTCACCCCTCCACTTT.

Concerning this clonotype: Relative to the germline gene, one junction end is altered; a read error may explain this. The V call is TRBV7-2, the J call TRBJ1-2; TRBD1 agrees at 8 bases. From germline, CDR1 is SGHTA and CDR2 FQGNSA. CDR3 length: 14 residues. Here the CDR3 DNA reads TGCGCCAGCAGAGACGACAGGGGTGGGTATGGCTACACCTTC. This codes for CASRDDRGGYGYTF.

The J gene is TRBJ2-7, the V gene TRBV20-1; TRBD1 might be the D (6 bases). CDR3 length equals 14 residues. Trimming cost V 6 bases and J 3 bases, with 18 bases left between them. Germline V CDR1 and CDR2: DFQATT, SNEGSKA (reference sequence). The CDR3 sequence is CSASIGGELYEQYF. The CDR3 nucleotides are TGCAGTGCCTCCATAGGGGGAGAGCTCTACGAGCAGTACTTC.

V usage is TRBV11-2 and J usage is TRBJ2-7; the match to TRBD1 covers 8 bases. Germline trimming cut 1 base from V and 6 bases from J; bases unmatched to any gene: 8. Germline CDR1 reads SGHAT; CDR2 reads FQNNGV. The CDR3 contains 15 residues. CDR3 sequence reads: CASSLGQGAFGEQYF. For the CDR3, the DNA is TGTGCCAGCAGCTTAGGGCAGGGGGCCTTCGGCGAGCAGTACTTC.

This sequence joins TRBV28 and TRBJ1-1; D possibly corresponds to TRBD1 (5 bases). V was shortened by 5 bases and J by 1 base, with 14 bases between the two germline ends. The CDR3 runs 15 residues. Per the germline V gene, CDR1 is MDHEN and CDR2 is SYDVKM. The CDR3 region has the DNA TGTGCCAGCAGTGACCAGGGTAGGGCGAACACTGAAGCTTTCTTT. Protein: CASSDQGRANTEAFF.

The genes are TRBV20-1 and TRBJ2-1; weak D call: TRBD2 (6 bases). Germline values: CDR1 DFQATT, CDR2 SNEGSKA (reference sequence). The CDR3 totals 15 residues. The germline V and J ends were trimmed by 6 bases and 3 bases, with 18 bases remaining between them. The CDR3 nucleotides are TGCAGTGCCCTTTCCTTGGGGGGTTTCTACAATGAGCAGTTCTTC. This translates into CSALSLGGFYNEQFF.

This clonotype has just a few counts. The rearrangement links TRBV27 to TRBJ1-2; D unresolved. With 7 bases removed from V and 7 bases from J, the gap between germline ends came to 22 bases. The germline V gene has CDR1 MNHEY and CDR2 SMNVEV (reference sequence). This CDR3 contains 15 residues. Written as DNA, the CDR3 is TGTGCCAGCACTCGCCAGGCAGGAACCGTGGGTGGCTACACCTTC. Amino acids: CASTRQAGTVGGYTF.

This clonotype was counted only a few times. The chain recombines TRBV30 with TRBJ1-5; D is unresolved. The germline gives CDR1 GTSNPN, CDR2 SVGIG (reference sequence). The V gene lost 0 bases and the J gene lost 2 bases, with 5 bases spanning the gap. The length of the CDR3 is 13 residues. The DNA of the CDR3 is TGTGCCTGGAGTGTGCAGGGCAATCAGCCCCAGCATTTT. This gives the protein CAWSVQGNQPQHF.